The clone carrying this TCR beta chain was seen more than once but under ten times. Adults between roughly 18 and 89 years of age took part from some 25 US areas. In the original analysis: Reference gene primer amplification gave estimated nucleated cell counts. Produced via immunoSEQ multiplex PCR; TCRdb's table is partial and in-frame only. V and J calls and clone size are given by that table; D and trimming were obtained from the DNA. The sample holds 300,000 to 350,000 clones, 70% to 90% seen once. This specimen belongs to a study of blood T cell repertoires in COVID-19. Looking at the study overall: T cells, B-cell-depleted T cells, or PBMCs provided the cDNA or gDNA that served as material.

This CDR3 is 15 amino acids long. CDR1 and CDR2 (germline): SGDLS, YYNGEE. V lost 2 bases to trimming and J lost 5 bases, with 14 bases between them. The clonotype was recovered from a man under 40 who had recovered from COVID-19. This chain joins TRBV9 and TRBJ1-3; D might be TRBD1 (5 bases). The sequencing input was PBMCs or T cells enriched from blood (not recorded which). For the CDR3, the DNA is TGTGCCAGCAGCGTTGCGGGGGGGTTTAGAAACACCATATATTTT. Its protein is CASSVAGGFRNTIYF.